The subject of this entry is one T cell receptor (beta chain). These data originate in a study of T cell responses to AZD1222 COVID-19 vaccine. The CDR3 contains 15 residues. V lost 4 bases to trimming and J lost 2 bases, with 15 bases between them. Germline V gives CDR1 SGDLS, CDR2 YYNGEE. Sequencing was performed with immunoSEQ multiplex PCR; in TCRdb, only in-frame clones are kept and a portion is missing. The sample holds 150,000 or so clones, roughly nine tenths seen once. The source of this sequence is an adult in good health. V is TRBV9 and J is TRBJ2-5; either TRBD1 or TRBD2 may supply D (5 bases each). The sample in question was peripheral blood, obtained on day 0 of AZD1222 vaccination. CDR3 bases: TGTGCCAGCAGCCCTCGGGACCGCCAACAAGAGACCCAGTACTTC. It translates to CASSPRDRQQETQYF.